A single sample is the source of the 18 T cell receptor beta chains below, sequenced in a study of T cells in Graves' hyperthyroidism and ophthalmopathy. The investigators amplified TCR beta CDR3 regions from RNA transcripts. In the first-round RT-PCR of the TCR CDR3, the HTBI primer set was used. TCRdb re-called the multiplex PCR reads through MiXCR, storing one row per CDR3 protein. The data show some 620,000 distinct CDR3 sequences, with roughly 15% seen just once and 3.5% to 4% held by the top ten. The sequenced sample consisted of blood. Source of these receptors: a young woman with Graves' hyperthyroidism.

This clonotype occurred many times. The chain has TRBV27 and TRBJ2-7; possible D gene TRBD2, 5 bases. CDR1 and CDR2 (germline): MNHEY, SMNVEV (reference sequence). V gave up 6 bases and J gave up 1 base, with 10 bases separating them. The CDR3 length is 13 residues. The CDR3 spells CASSTPGSYEQYF. CDR3 DNA: TGTGCCAGCAGCACCCCGGGGTCCTACGAGCAGTACTTC.

The table lists this clonotype with many counts. The genes are TRBV3-1 and TRBJ1-1; D is ambiguous. Trimming took off 7 bases at V and 0 bases at J, with 3 bases between the two ends. The CDR3 has 11 residues. Per germline, CDR1 LGHDT and CDR2 YNNKEL (reference sequence). The CDR3 reads CASKMNTEAFF. Here the CDR3 DNA reads TGTGCCAGCAAGATGAACACTGAAGCTTTCTTT. The whole variable domain, filled in from reference TRBV3-1 and TRBJ1-1, reads DTAVSQTPKYLVTQMGNDKSIKCEQNLGHDTMYWYKQDSKKFLKIMFSYNNKELIINETVPNRFSPKSPDKAHLNLHINSLELGDSAVYFCASKMNTEAFFGQGTRLTVV.

This clonotype turned up a few times. This chain connects TRBV24-1 to TRBJ1-1, with 11 bases aligning to TRBD1. V trimming: 3 bases; J trimming: 4 bases; junction bases outside the gene matches: 6. The germline V gene encodes CDR1 KGHDR and CDR2 SFDVKD. CDR3 size: 16 residues. CDR3 nucleotide sequence: TGTGCCACCAGTGATGGGACAGGGGGGATGAGCACTGAAGCTTTCTTT. Encoded protein: CATSDGTGGMSTEAFF.

In this sample, this clonotype turned up many times. This sequence joins TRBV20-1 and TRBJ1-1; D remains ambiguous. Germline V gene lookup returns CDR1 DFQATT and CDR2 SNEGSKA (reference sequence). There are 11 residues in the CDR3. The ends were cut back, 3 bases at V and 0 bases at J, with 2 bases in the middle. CDR3 sequence: CSASMNTEAFF. DNA for the CDR3: TGCAGTGCTAGCATGAACACTGAAGCTTTCTTT.

The V call is TRBV19, the J call TRBJ2-1; the D gene is possibly TRBD2 (5 bases). Germline V CDR1 and CDR2: LNHDA, SQIVND (reference sequence). This CDR3 region has 14 residues. The ends were cut back, 8 bases at V and 4 bases at J, with 15 bases in the middle. CDR3 coding DNA: TGTGCCAGTGGCGAGAGGGCCCTATACAATGAGCAGTTCTTC. Translated: CASGERALYNEQFF. Full variable domain (rest looked up from reference TRBV19 and TRBJ2-1): DGGITQSPKYLFRKEGQNVTLSCEQNLNHDAMYWYRQDPGQGLRLIYYSQIVNDFQKGDIAEGYSVSREKKESFPLTVTSAQKNPTAFYLCASGERALYNEQFFGPGTRLTVL.

The chain uses TRBV20-1 and TRBJ1-1, with no clear D. Trimming pared 1 base from V and 12 bases from J, leaving 15 bases between. This CDR3 has 12 residues. Per the germline V gene, CDR1 is DFQATT and CDR2 is SNEGSKA (reference sequence). The CDR3 here is CSARVSSIGSFF. The CDR3 DNA follows: TGCAGTGCTAGAGTTTCTTCTATCGGATCTTTCTTT.

The chain joins TRBV7-2 to TRBJ2-1; D is tentatively TRBD1 or TRBD2 (5 bases each). The length of the CDR3 is 16 residues. V shed 7 bases and J shed 5 bases, with 21 bases lying between them. Per germline, CDR1 SGHTA and CDR2 FQGNSA. The DNA for the CDR3 is TGTGCCAGCAAGGGACCACACGGCGACAACCACAATGAGCAGTTCTTC. Translation: CASKGPHGDNHNEQFF.

This clonotype was picked up a small number of times. The chain couples TRBV7-9 to TRBJ2-7, with 8 bases aligning to TRBD1. V lost 5 bases, J lost 0 bases, and 9 bases stayed unmatched. The CDR3 has 16 amino acids. Germline V gene lookup returns CDR1 SEHNR and CDR2 FQNEAQ (reference sequence). The CDR3 sequence is CASSIGTGQDSYEQYF. The CDR3 DNA reads TGTGCCAGCAGCATCGGGACAGGACAGGACTCCTACGAGCAGTACTTC.

This clonotype was seen at least ten times. The chain combines TRBV5-1 with TRBJ2-1; 8 bases line up with TRBD2. With V trimmed by 0 bases and J by 8 bases, 4 bases remained unmatched. The CDR3 extends over 14 amino acids. Germline V gene lookup returns CDR1 SGHRS and CDR2 YFSETQ. The CDR3 here is CASSLEGTRDEQFF. CDR3 DNA: TGCGCCAGCAGCTTGGAAGGGACTAGGGATGAGCAGTTCTTC.

There are many counts of this clonotype. The chain recombines TRBV5-1 with TRBJ2-1; the D is unclear. Germline assignment: CDR1 SGHRS and CDR2 YFSETQ. The CDR3 has 15 residues. Deletions cut 0 bases from V and 3 bases from J, with 10 bases between. Written as DNA, the CDR3 is TGCGCCAGCAGCTTGGGACGGACCAACTACAATGAGCAGTTCTTC. Amino acid sequence: CASSLGRTNYNEQFF.

This clonotype was detected ten times or more. The chain recombines TRBV3-1 with TRBJ2-1, with 7 nucleotides matching TRBD2. Germline assignment: CDR1 LGHDT and CDR2 YNNKEL (reference sequence). The CDR3 has 14 amino acids. Trimming took 6 bases from V and 13 from J; bases not matched to a gene: 15. CDR3 protein: CASSEYLAEPKQFF. The CDR3 bases are TGTGCCAGCAGTGAGTACCTAGCGGAGCCCAAACAGTTCTTC.

This chain connects TRBV27 to TRBJ1-4, with TRBD1 as a possible D gene (5 bases). This CDR3 has 17 amino acids. V lost 4 bases and J lost 10, with 25 bases in between. Germline CDR1 reads MNHEY; CDR2 reads SMNVEV (reference sequence). In DNA form, the CDR3 reads TGTGCCAGCAGTTCAGAACCCCGGGACCCCAGGGTTGTAAAACTGTTTTTT. It is translated as CASSSEPRDPRVVKLFF.

There are many counts of this clonotype. The rearrangement links TRBV20-1 to TRBJ2-5; D might be TRBD2 (6 bases). The germline V and J ends were trimmed by 2 bases and 5 bases, with 12 bases remaining between them. Germline V gene data show CDR1 as DFQATT and CDR2 as SNEGSKA (reference sequence). The CDR3 extends over 13 amino acids. As DNA, the CDR3 is TGCAGTGCTAGACTGACTAGTTTGGAGACCCAGTACTTC. Translated: CSARLTSLETQYF.

The chain has TRBV29-1 and TRBJ2-7, with a possible D match to TRBD1 (5 bases). Germline CDR1 SQVTM, CDR2 ANQGSEA. CDR3 size: 12 residues. V lost 4 bases, J lost 6 bases, and 13 bases lay in between. The DNA for the CDR3 is TGCAGCGTTGGAGGCAGGGTTGGCGAGCAGTACTTC. This codes for CSVGGRVGEQYF.

This clonotype has only a few counts. This chain connects TRBV5-1 to TRBJ1-2; 7 bases agree with TRBD1. Trimming took 4 bases from V and 4 from J; bases not matched to a gene: 10. CDR1 is SGHRS and CDR2 is YFSETQ in the germline V gene. This CDR3 is built from 15 residues. The CDR3 DNA sequence: TGCGCCAGCAGCGCGGGGACAGAAAAGTTCTATGGCTACACCTTC. It specifies CASSAGTEKFYGYTF.

This clonotype came up many times. The chain uses TRBV6-1 and TRBJ1-4; D may be TRBD1 (5 bases). V lost 6 bases and J 5 bases, leaving 16 bases between the germline ends. The CDR3 spans 15 residues. Germline assignment: CDR1 MNHNS and CDR2 SASEGT. CDR3 nucleotide sequence: TGTGCCAGCAGAGGGACCGATACCATGAATGAAAAACTGTTTTTT. The encoded protein is CASRGTDTMNEKLFF.

This clonotype was seen at least ten times. V is TRBV28 and J is TRBJ1-1, with a weak D call TRBD1 (5 bases). The CDR3 is 11 amino acids. Trimming removed 7 bases from V and 6 bases from J, with 9 bases in between. Germline CDR1 MDHEN, CDR2 SYDVKM. For the CDR3, the DNA is TGTGCCAGCAAGGGGTTTCCTGAAGCTTTCTTT. Its translation is CASKGFPEAFF.

This clonotype was counted many times. The gene calls are TRBV6-1 and TRBJ2-2; 8 bases are shared with TRBD2. CDR3 length equals 15 residues. With V trimmed by 2 bases and J by 5 bases, 4 bases remained unmatched. CDR1 is MNHNS, CDR2 SASEGT, per germline. DNA of the CDR3: TGTGCCAGCAGTGAACGGAAGCGGGAGACCGGGGAGCTGTTTTTT. Protein sequence: CASSERKRETGELFF.